Presented here are 2 T cell receptor beta chains from one specimen sequenced in a study of shared clonotypes between healthy human individuals (dated by TCRdb to about 2020). The library was made by the immunoSEQ multiplex PCR assay. This immuneACCESS table, as held by TCRdb, lists in-frame sequences with V and J called but not all clones. Of the missing ones, under half trace to an unresolved V gene in checked studies; the others have no known cause. This sample is represented by around 2,000,000 clones; around 93% of them were singletons. The top ten clones comprise 1.5% to 2% of the sample. CD8 naive samples were obtained by positive selection for CCR7 among CD45RO-negative cells, yielding a CD45RA+CCR7+ population from which TemRA cells were excluded. Sequencing was done on a sample of naive CD8+ T cells from PBMCs. The sample's cell subset or site label is to be understood as: CD45RA+CCR7+. These receptors originate from a man younger than 35 in good health. Some clones in this sample may be carry-over from other donors' samples.

J is TRBJ2-1 and V is TRBV4-3, with 13 nucleotides matching TRBD2. The junction had 3 bases not matched to a gene; V was cut back by 0 bases and J by 4 bases. From germline, CDR1 is LGHNA and CDR2 YSLEER. The CDR3 runs to 17 residues. The CDR3 DNA sequence: TGCGCCAGCAGCCAAGATCGGGGACTAGCGGGGTACAATGAGCAGTTCTTC. Translated: CASSQDRGLAGYNEQFF.

Remarks on this clone: The sample has other DNA sequences that encode this CDR3 too. The chain couples TRBV27 to TRBJ2-7; TRBD2 matches at 11 bases. Germline trimming cut 2 bases from V and 3 bases from J; bases unmatched to any gene: 3. The CDR3 sequence is 15 residues long. Germline-derived CDR1 and CDR2 are MNHEY and SMNVEV (reference sequence). The CDR3 sequence: CASSLGTSGFYEQYF. CDR3 nucleotide sequence: TGTGCCAGCAGTTTAGGGACTAGCGGTTTCTACGAGCAGTACTTC.